The present T cell receptor (beta chain) was sequenced within a study of blood T cells in healthy people across ages. With a J-beta primer mix and a sample-barcoded 5' primer, a second PCR ran 7 to 11 cycles. A single record per CDR3 protein comes from TCRdb applying MiXCR to the 5' RACE reads. The repertoire has 1.5 million to 2 million distinct CDR3 sequences, over 25% of them found once; the top ten carry less than 9.5%. Healthy Caucasians from Russia aged about 6 to 100 served as donors. Germline-derived CDR1 and CDR2 are SGDLS and YYNGEE. The CDR3 is made up of 15 amino acids. Trimming pared 4 bases from V and 6 bases from J, leaving 17 bases between.

The receptor's source is a woman aged 30 to 39 in good health. The chain carries TRBV9 and TRBJ2-1, with TRBD1 as a possible D gene (6 bases). The sample comprised blood. The CDR3 spells CASSQTGTSSNEQFF. The DNA for the CDR3 is TGTGCCAGCAGCCAAACAGGGACCAGCAGCAATGAGCAGTTCTTC.